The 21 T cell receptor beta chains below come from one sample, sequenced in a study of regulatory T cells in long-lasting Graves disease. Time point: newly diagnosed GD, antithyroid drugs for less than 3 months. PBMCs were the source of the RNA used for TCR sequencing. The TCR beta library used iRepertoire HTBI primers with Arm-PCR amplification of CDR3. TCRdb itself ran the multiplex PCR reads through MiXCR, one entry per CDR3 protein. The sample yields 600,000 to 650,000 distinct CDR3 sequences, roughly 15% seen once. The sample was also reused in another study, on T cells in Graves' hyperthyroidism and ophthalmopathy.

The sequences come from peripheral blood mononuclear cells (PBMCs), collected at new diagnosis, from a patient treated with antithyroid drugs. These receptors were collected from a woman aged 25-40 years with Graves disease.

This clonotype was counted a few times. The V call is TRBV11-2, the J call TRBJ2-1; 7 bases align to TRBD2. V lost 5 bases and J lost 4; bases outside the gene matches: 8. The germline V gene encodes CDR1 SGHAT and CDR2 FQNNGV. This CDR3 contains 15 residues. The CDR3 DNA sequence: TGTGCCAGCAGCCTTAGGCTAGCGGTATACAATGAGCAGTTCTTC. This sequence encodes CASSLRLAVYNEQFF.

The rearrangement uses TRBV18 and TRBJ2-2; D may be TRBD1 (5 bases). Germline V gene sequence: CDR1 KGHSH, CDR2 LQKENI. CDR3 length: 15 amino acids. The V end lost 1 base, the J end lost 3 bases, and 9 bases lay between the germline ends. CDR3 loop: CASSPLQGDTGELFF. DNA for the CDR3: TGTGCCAGCTCACCACTCCAGGGCGACACCGGGGAGCTGTTTTTT.

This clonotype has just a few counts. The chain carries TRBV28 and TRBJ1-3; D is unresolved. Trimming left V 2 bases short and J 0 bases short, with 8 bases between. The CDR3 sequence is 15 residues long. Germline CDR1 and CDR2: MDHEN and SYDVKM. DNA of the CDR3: TGTGCCAGCAGTTTAAGTGGCAGCTCTGGAAACACCATATATTTT. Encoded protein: CASSLSGSSGNTIYF.

The CDR3 here is CASSYLSGRYEQYF. CDR3 nucleotides: TGTGCCAGCAGTTATCTTAGCGGGAGGTACGAGCAGTACTTC. The chain carries TRBV6-2 or TRBV6-3 and TRBJ2-7, with 10 nucleotides matching TRBD2. CDR1 and CDR2 (germline): MNHEY, SVGEGT. This CDR3 has 14 amino acids. Unmatched junction bases numbered 3, after V lost 3 bases and J lost 4 bases.

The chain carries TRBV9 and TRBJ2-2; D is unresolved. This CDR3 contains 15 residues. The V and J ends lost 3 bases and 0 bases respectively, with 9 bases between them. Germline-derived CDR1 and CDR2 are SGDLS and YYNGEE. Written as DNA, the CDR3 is TGTGCCAGCAGCGCCGACAACTCGAACACCGGGGAGCTGTTTTTT. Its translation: CASSADNSNTGELFF.

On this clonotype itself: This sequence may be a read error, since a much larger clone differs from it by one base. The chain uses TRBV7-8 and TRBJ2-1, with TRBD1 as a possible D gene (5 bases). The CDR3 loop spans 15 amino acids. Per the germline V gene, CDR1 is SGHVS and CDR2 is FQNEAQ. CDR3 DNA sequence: TGTGCCAGCAGTCTCAGGGAAGACTCCTACAGTGAGCAGTTCTTC. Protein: CASSLREDSYSEQFF.

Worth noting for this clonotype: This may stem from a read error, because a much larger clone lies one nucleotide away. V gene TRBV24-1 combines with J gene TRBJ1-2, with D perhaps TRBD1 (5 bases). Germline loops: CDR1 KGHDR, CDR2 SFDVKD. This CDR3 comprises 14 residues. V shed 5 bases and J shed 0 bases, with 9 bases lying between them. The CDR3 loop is CATSVATANYGYTF. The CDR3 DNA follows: TGTGCCACCAGTGTGGCGACAGCTAACTATGGCTACACCTTC.

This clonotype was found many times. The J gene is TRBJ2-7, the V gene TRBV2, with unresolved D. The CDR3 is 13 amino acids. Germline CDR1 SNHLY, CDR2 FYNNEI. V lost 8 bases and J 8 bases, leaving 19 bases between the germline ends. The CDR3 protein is CASRLEPLVQQYF. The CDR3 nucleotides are TGTGCCAGCCGCCTAGAGCCCCTAGTTCAGCAGTACTTC.

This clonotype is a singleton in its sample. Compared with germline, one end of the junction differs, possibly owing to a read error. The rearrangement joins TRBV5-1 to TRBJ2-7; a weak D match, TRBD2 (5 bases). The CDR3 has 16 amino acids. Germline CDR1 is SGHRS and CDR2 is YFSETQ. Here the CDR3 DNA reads TGCGCCTGCAGCTTGGCCGGGATCGCCACTACACGGGAGCAGTACTTC. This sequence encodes CACSLAGIATTREQYF.

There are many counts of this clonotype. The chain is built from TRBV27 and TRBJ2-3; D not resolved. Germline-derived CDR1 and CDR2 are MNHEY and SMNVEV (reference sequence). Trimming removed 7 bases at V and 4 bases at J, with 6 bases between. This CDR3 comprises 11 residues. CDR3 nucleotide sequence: TGTGCCAGCACGAGAGCAGATACGCAGTATTTT. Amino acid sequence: CASTRADTQYF.

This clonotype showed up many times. In DNA, the CDR3 is TGCGTTGGGTGGGATACCTCTACGCAGTATTTT. Translating gives CVGWDTSTQYF. The chain links TRBV20-1 to TRBJ2-3; no definite D call. CDR1 is DFQATT and CDR2 is SNEGSKA in the germline V gene (reference sequence). The CDR3 loop spans 11 amino acids.

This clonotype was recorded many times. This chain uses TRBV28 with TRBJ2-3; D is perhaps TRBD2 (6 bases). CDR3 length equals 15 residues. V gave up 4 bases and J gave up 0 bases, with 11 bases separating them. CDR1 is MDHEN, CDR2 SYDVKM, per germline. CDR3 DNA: TGTGCCAGCAGTTCTGACGGAGGGAGCACAGATACGCAGTATTTT. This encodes CASSSDGGSTDTQYF. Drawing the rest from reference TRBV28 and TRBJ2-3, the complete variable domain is DVKVTQSSRYLVKRTGEKVFLECVQDMDHENMFWYRQDPGLGLRLIYFSYDVKMKEKGDIPEGYSVSREKKERFSLILESASTNQTSMYLCASSSDGGSTDTQYFGPGTRLTVL.

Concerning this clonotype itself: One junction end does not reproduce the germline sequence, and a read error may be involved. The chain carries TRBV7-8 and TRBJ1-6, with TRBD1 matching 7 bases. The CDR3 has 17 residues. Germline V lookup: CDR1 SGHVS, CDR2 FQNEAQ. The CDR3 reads CAGSFYGQASYNSPLHF. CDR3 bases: TGTGCCGGCAGCTTTTACGGACAGGCCTCCTATAATTCACCCCTCCACTTT.

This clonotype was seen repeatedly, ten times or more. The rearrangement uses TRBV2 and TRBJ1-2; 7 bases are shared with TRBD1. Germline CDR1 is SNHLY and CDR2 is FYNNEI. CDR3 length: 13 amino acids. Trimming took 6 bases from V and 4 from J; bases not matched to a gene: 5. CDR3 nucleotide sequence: TGTGCCAGCAGGGGACAGTACTCCTATGGCTACACCTTC. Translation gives CASRGQYSYGYTF.

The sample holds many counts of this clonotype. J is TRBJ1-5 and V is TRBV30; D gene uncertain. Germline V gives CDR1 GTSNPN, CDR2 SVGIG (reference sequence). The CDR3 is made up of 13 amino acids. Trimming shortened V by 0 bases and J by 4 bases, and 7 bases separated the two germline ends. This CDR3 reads CAWSVTVNQPQHF. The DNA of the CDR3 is TGTGCCTGGAGTGTAACCGTTAATCAGCCCCAGCATTTT.

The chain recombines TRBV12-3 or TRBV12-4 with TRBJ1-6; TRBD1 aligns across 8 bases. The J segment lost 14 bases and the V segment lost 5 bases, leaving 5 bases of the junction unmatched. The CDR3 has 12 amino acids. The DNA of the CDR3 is TGTGCCAGCAGTGAAACAGGGGGGGCCCTCCACTTT. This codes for CASSETGGALHF.

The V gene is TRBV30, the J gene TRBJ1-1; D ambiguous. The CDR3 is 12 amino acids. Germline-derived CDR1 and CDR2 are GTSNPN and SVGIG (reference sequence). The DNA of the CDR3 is TGTGCTGCGGAGGGCCAGCCAACTGAAGCTTTCTTT. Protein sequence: CAAEGQPTEAFF. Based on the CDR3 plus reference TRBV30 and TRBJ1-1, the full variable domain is SQTIHQWPATLVQPVGSPLSLECTVEGTSNPNLYWYRQAAGRGLQLLFYSVGIGQISSEVPQNLSASRPQDRQFILSSKKLLLSDSGFYLCAAEGQPTEAFFGQGTRLTVV.

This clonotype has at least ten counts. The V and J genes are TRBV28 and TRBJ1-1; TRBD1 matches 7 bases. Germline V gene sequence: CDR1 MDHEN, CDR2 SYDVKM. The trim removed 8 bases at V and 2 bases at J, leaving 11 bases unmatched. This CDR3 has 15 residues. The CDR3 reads CASETNRDSNTEAFF. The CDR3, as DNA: TGTGCCAGCGAAACCAACCGGGACAGTAACACTGAAGCTTTCTTT.

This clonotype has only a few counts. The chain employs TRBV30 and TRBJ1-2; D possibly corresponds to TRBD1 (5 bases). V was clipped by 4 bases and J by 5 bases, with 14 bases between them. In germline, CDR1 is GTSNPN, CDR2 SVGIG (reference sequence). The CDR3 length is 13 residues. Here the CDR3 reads CAWKWQGAYGYTF. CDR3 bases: TGTGCCTGGAAATGGCAGGGAGCATATGGCTACACCTTC. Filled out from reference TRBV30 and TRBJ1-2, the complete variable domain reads SQTIHQWPATLVQPVGSPLSLECTVEGTSNPNLYWYRQAAGRGLQLLFYSVGIGQISSEVPQNLSASRPQDRQFILSSKKLLLSDSGFYLCAWKWQGAYGYTFGSGTRLTVV.

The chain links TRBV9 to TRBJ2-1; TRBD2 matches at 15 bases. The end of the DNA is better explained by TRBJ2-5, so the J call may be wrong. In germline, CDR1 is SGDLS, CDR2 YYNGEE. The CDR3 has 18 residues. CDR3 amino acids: CASSSRTSGRARRETQYF. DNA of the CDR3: TGTGCCAGCAGCTCTCGGACTAGCGGGAGGGCCAGGAGGGAGACCCAGTACTTC.

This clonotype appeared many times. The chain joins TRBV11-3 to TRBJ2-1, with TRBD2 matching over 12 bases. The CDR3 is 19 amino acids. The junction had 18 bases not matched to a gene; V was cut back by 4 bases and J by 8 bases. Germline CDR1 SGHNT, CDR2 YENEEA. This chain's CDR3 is CASSSGASREGLAGDEQFF. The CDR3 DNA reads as TGTGCCAGCAGCTCCGGGGCTAGCAGAGAGGGACTAGCGGGCGATGAGCAGTTCTTC.